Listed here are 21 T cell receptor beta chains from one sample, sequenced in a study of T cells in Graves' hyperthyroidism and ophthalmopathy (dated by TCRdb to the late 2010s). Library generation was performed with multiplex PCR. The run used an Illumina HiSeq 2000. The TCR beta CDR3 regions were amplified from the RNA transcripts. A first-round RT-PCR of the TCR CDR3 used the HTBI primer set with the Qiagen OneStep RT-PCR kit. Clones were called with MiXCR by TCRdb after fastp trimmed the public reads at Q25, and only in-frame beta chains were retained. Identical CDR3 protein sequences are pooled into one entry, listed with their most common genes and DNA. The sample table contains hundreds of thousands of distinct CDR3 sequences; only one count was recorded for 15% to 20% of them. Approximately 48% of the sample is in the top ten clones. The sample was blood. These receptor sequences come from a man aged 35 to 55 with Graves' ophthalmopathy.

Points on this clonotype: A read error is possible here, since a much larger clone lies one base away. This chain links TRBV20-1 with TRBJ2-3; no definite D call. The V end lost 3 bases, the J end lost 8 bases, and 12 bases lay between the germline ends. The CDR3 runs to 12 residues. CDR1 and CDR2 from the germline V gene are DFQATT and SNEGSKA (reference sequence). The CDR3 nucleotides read TGCAGTGCTAGTCCCTTTGTGGGTACGCAGTATTTT. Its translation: CSASPFVGTQYF.

The DNA of the CDR3 is TGTGCCAGCTCACCTACGAAGGGGCAAAGGGAGACCCAGTACTTC. Translation gives CASSPTKGQRETQYF. The chain links TRBV18 to TRBJ2-5, with a possible D match to TRBD1 (5 bases). CDR3 length: 15 residues. CDR1 is KGHSH and CDR2 is LQKENI in the germline V gene. V was clipped by 3 bases and J by 5 bases, with 16 bases between them. Drawing the rest from reference TRBV18 and TRBJ2-5, the complete variable domain is NAGVMQNPRHLVRRRGQEARLRCSPMKGHSHVYWYRQLPEEGLKFMVYLQKENIIDESGMPKERFSAEFPKEGPSILRIQQVVRGDSAAYFCASSPTKGQRETQYFGPGTRLLVL.

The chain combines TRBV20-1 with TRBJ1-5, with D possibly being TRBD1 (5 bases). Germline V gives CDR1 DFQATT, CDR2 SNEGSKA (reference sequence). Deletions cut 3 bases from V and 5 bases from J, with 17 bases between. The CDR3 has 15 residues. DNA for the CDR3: TGCAGTGCTAGGGCCACCCCGGGGCGTGATCAGCCCCAGCATTTT. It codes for CSARATPGRDQPQHF.

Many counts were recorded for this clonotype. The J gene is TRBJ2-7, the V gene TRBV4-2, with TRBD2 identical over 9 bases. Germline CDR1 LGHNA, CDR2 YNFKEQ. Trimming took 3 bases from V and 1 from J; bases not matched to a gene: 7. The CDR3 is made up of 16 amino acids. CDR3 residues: CASSQALSGGSYEQYF. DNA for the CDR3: TGTGCCAGCAGCCAGGCCCTAAGCGGGGGGTCCTACGAGCAGTACTTC.

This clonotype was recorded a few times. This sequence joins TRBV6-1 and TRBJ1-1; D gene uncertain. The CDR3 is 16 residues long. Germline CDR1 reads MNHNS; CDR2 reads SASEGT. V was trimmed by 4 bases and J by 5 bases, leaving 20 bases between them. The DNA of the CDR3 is TGTGCCAGCAGTGCCAGAGGGTCATTACGGTGGACTGAAGCTTTCTTT. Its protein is CASSARGSLRWTEAFF.

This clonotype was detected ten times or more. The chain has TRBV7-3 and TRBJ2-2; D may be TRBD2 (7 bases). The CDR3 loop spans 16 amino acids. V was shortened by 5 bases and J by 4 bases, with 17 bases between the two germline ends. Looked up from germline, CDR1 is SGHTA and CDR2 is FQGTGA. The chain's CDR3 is CASSHEGGAITGELFF. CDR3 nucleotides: TGTGCCAGCAGCCACGAAGGGGGGGCGATCACCGGGGAGCTGTTTTTT.

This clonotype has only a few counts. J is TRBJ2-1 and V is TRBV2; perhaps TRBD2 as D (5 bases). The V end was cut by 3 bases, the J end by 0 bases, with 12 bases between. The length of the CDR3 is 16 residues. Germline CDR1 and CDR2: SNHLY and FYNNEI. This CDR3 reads CASSDPLATSYNEQFF. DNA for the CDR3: TGTGCCAGCAGTGATCCCCTAGCCACCTCCTACAATGAGCAGTTCTTC.

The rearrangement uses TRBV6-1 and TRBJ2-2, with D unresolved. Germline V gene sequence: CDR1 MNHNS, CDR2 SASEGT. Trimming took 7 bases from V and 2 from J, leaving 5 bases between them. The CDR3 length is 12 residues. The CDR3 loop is CASNRNTGELFF. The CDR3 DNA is TGTGCCAGCAATCGCAACACCGGGGAGCTGTTTTTT.

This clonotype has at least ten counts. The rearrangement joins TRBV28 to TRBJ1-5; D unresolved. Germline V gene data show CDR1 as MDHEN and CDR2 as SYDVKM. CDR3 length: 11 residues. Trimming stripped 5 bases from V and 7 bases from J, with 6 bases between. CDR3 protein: CASSHQQPQHF. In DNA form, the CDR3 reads TGTGCCAGCAGTCACCAGCAGCCCCAGCATTTT.

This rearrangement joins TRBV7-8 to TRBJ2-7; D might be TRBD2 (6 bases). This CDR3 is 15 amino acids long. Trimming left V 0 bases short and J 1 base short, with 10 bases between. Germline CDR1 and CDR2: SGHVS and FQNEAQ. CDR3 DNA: TGTGCCAGCAGCTTAGCCCTGGCGGGGTCCTACGAGCAGTACTTC. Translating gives CASSLALAGSYEQYF. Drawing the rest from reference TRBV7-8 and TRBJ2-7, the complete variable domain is GAGVSQSPRYKVAKRGQDVALRCDPISGHVSLFWYQQALGQGPEFLTYFQNEAQLDKSGLPSDRFFAERPEGSVSTLKIQRTQQEDSAVYLCASSLALAGSYEQYFGPGTRLTVT.

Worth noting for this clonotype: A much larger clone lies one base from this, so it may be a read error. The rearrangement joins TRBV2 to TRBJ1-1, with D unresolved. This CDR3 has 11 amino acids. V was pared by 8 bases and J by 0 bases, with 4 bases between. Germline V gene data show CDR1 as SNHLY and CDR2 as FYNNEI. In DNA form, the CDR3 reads TGTGCCAGCGACCTGAACACTGAAGCTTTCTTT. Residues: CASDLNTEAFF.

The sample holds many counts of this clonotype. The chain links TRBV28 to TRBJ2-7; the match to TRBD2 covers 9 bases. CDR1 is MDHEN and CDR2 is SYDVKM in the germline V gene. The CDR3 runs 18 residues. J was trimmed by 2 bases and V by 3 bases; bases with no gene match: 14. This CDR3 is CASSFRRSPVAGAYEQYF. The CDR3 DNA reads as TGTGCCAGCAGTTTCCGGAGGTCCCCCGTAGCGGGAGCCTACGAGCAGTACTTC.

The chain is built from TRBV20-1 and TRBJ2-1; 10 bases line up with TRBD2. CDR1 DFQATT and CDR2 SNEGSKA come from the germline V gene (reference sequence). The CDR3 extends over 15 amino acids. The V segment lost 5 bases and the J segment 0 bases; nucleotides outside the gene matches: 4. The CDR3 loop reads CSAGTSASSYNEQFF. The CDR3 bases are TGCAGTGCTGGGACTAGCGCTAGCTCCTACAATGAGCAGTTCTTC.

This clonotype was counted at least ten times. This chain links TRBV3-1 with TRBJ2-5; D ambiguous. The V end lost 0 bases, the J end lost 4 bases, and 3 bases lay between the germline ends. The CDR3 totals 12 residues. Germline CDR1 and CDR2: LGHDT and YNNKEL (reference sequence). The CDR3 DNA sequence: TGTGCCAGCAGCCAAGATTCAGAGACCCAGTACTTC. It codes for CASSQDSETQYF.

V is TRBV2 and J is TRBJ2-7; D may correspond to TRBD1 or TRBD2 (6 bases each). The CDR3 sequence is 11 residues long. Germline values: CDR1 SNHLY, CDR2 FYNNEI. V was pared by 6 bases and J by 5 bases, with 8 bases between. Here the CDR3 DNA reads TGTGCCAGCAGAGGGGGGCACGAGCAGTACTTC. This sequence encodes CASRGGHEQYF.

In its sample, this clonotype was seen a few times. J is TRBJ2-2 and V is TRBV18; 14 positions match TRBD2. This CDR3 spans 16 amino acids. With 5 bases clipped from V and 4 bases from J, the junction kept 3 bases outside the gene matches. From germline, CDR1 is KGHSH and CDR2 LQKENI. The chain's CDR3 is CASSSGLAGATGELFF. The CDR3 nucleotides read TGTGCCAGCTCATCGGGACTAGCGGGAGCCACCGGGGAGCTGTTTTTT.

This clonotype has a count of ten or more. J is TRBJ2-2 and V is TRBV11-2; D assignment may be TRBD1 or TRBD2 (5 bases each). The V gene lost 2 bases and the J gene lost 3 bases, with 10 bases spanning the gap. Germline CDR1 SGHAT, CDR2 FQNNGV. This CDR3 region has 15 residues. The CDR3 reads CASSLLGTDTGELFF. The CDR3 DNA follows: TGTGCCAGCAGCTTACTCGGGACCGACACCGGGGAGCTGTTTTTT. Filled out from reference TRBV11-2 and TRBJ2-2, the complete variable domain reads EAGVAQSPRYKIIEKRQSVAFWCNPISGHATLYWYQQILGQGPKLLIQFQNNGVVDDSQLPKDRFSAERLKGVDSTLKIQPAKLEDSAVYLCASSLLGTDTGELFFGEGSRLTVL.

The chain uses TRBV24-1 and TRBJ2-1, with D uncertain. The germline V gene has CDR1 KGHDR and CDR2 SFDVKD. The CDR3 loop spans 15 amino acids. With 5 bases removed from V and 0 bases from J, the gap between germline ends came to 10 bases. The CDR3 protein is CATSARISSYNEQFF. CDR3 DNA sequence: TGTGCCACCAGTGCAAGGATTAGCTCCTACAATGAGCAGTTCTTC.

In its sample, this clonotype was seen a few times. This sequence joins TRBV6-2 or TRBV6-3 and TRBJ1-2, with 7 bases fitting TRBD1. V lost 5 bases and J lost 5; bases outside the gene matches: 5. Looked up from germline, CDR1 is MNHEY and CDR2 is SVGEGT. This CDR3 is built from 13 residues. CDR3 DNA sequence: TGTGCCAGCAGTGCGGGACAGCCTTATGGCTACACCTTC. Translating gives CASSAGQPYGYTF.

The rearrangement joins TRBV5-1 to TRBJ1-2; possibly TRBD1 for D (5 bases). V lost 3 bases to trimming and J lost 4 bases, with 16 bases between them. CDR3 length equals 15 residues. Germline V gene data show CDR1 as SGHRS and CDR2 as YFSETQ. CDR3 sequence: CASSSTVDSIYGYTF. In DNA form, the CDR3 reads TGCGCCAGCAGCTCTACCGTTGACAGTATCTATGGCTACACCTTC. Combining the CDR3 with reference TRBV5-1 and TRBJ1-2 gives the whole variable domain KAGVTQTPRYLIKTRGQQVTLSCSPISGHRSVSWYQQTPGQGLQFLFEYFSETQRNKGNFPGRFSGRQFSNSRSEMNVSTLELGDSALYLCASSSTVDSIYGYTFGSGTRLTVV.

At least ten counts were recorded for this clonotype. The CDR3 protein is CASTSGPPYEQYF. The DNA of the CDR3 is TGTGCCAGCACCTCCGGGCCTCCCTACGAGCAGTACTTC. The V gene is TRBV6-1, the J gene TRBJ2-7; D is ambiguous. This CDR3 spans 13 amino acids. Germline V gene sequence: CDR1 MNHNS, CDR2 SASEGT. V lost 7 bases and J 2 bases, leaving 12 bases between the germline ends.